What follows are 19 T cell receptor beta chains derived from one specimen sequenced in a study of T cells after yellow fever vaccination. From the 5' RACE reads, TCRdb called clonotypes with MiXCR, one entry per CDR3 protein. This table holds approximately 250,000 distinct CDR3 sequences, roughly 5.6% found once. Sequencing was performed on CD4+ T cells sorted from PBMCs, taken on the day of the yellow fever booster vaccination. These TCRs come from a man between 18 and 35 years old who received the YFV17D yellow fever vaccine.

This clonotype came up a few times. The chain is built from TRBV12-3 or TRBV12-4 and TRBJ2-7; D uncertain. The CDR3 extends over 13 amino acids. The ends were cut back, 3 bases at V and 1 base at J, with 7 bases in the middle. CDR3 coding DNA: TGTGCCAGCAGTTTTGGCGCGTCCTACGAGCAGTACGTC. Encoded protein: CASSFGASYEQYV.

This clonotype has only a few counts. CDR3 in DNA: TGCAGTGCTAGAGTTCCCAGCAGCCAGCCAGATACGCAGTATTTT. Translation: CSARVPSSQPDTQYF. The chain joins TRBV20-1 to TRBJ2-3; D is unclear. CDR3 length: 15 residues. The germline V and J ends were trimmed by 1 base and 4 bases, with 15 bases remaining between them. Germline V gene lookup returns CDR1 DFQATT and CDR2 SNEGSKA (reference sequence).

This chain connects TRBV20-1 to TRBJ2-1; 8 bases match TRBD2. Germline trimming cut 0 bases from V and 9 bases from J; bases unmatched to any gene: 1. Germline CDR1 and CDR2: DFQATT and SNEGSKA (reference sequence). The CDR3 has 12 amino acids. CDR3 sequence reads: CSAREGLGEQFF. CDR3 DNA sequence: TGCAGTGCTAGAGAGGGACTAGGTGAGCAGTTCTTC.

This clonotype appeared a few times. The chain employs TRBV12-3 or TRBV12-4 and TRBJ1-5; possibly TRBD1 for D (6 bases). The CDR3 contains 16 residues. The V end was cut by 4 bases, the J end by 7 bases, with 20 bases between. The CDR3 sequence is CASSSRIGGLNQPQHF. The CDR3 DNA sequence: TGTGCCAGCAGTTCTAGAATCGGGGGGCTAAACCAGCCCCAGCATTTT.

At least ten counts were recorded for this clonotype. V usage is TRBV29-1 and J usage is TRBJ2-1, with D possibly TRBD2 on 7 matching bases. V lost 7 bases and J lost 4, with 26 bases in between. The CDR3 contains 17 residues. Germline V gene data show CDR1 as SQVTM and CDR2 as ANQGSEA. For the CDR3, the DNA is TGCAGCGCCGAATGGCGGGGGCCTTACCGGGGATACAATGAGCAGTTCTTC. As protein: CSAEWRGPYRGYNEQFF.

This clonotype has ten or more counts. The gene calls are TRBV12-3 or TRBV12-4 and TRBJ2-3; D is perhaps TRBD1 (5 bases). The V end lost 0 bases, the J end lost 15 bases, and 13 bases lay between the germline ends. The CDR3 covers 12 residues. CDR3 coding DNA: TGTGCCAGCAGTTTAGCGCAGGGCCCCTCATATTTT. It is translated as CASSLAQGPSYF.

The table lists this clonotype with a few counts. The conserved phenylalanine or tryptophan normally closing the CDR3 is absent here, so this likely arose from a read error. No DNA is shown, since the ends of the CDR3 on it are uncertain; the CDR3 is the one TCRdb lists. This chain uses TRBV7-3 with TRBJ2-2; the D call in the table, TRBD2, was not verified against the DNA. The CDR3 totals 12 residues, both ends included. Germline assignment: CDR1 SGHTA and CDR2 FQGTGA. CDR3 amino acids: CASSLSLLAGGR.

The genes are TRBV3-1 and TRBJ1-2; D ambiguous. Germline values: CDR1 LGHDT, CDR2 YNNKEL (reference sequence). This CDR3 comprises 12 residues. Deletions cut 2 bases from V and 7 bases from J, with 8 bases between. DNA of the CDR3: TGTGCCAGCAGCCAAAGTCCCTCTGGCTACACCTTC. It encodes CASSQSPSGYTF. Drawing the rest from reference TRBV3-1 and TRBJ1-2, the complete variable domain is DTAVSQTPKYLVTQMGNDKSIKCEQNLGHDTMYWYKQDSKKFLKIMFSYNNKELIINETVPNRFSPKSPDKAHLNLHINSLELGDSAVYFCASSQSPSGYTFGSGTRLTVV.

In its sample, this clonotype was seen many times. This chain uses TRBV11-2 with TRBJ1-1; no reliable D call. V lost 8 bases, J lost 3 bases, and 16 bases lay in between. The CDR3 covers 14 residues. CDR1 is SGHAT, CDR2 FQNNGV, per germline. Here the CDR3 reads CASANVREDTEAFF. DNA for the CDR3: TGTGCCAGCGCGAACGTGCGGGAAGACACTGAAGCTTTCTTT.

V usage is TRBV2 and J usage is TRBJ1-1; D is possibly TRBD1 (5 bases). Germline V gives CDR1 SNHLY, CDR2 FYNNEI. The CDR3 sequence is 14 residues long. V lost 8 bases and J lost 2, with 15 bases in between. CDR3 sequence reads: CASSFGAVNTEAFF. As DNA, the CDR3 is TGTGCCAGCTCGTTCGGGGCAGTAAACACTGAAGCTTTCTTT. Supplemented by reference TRBV2 and TRBJ1-1, the full variable domain reads EPEVTQTPSHQVTQMGQEVILRCVPISNHLYFYWYRQILGQKVEFLVSFYNNEISEKSEIFDDQFSVERPDGSNFTLKIRSTKLEDSAMYFCASSFGAVNTEAFFGQGTRLTVV.

This clonotype was seen repeatedly, ten times or more. This chain joins TRBV24-1 and TRBJ2-3; the match to TRBD2 covers 10 bases. Germline V gene sequence: CDR1 KGHDR, CDR2 SFDVKD. The CDR3 is 15 amino acids. The V segment lost 7 bases and the J segment 6 bases; nucleotides outside the gene matches: 9. The CDR3 loop is CATSTERGGADTQYF. The CDR3 DNA reads as TGTGCCACCAGCACCGAGCGGGGGGGCGCGGATACGCAGTATTTT.

This clonotype has just a few counts. The chain combines TRBV7-2 with TRBJ1-1, with D possibly TRBD1 on 6 matching bases. V lost 8 bases, J lost 5 bases, and 18 bases lay in between. The CDR3 has 14 residues. The germline CDR1 and CDR2 sequences are SGHTA and FQGNSA. The CDR3 spells CASCWGGPGTEAFF. CDR3 DNA sequence: TGTGCCAGCTGCTGGGGGGGCCCGGGGACTGAAGCTTTCTTT.

This clonotype was seen ten or more times. CDR3 sequence: CASRGPVGANVLTF. CDR3 DNA sequence: TGTGCCAGCAGGGGGCCGGTAGGGGCCAACGTCCTGACTTTC. The rearrangement joins TRBV7-3 to TRBJ2-6, with TRBD1 as a possible D gene (5 bases). Trimming cost V 6 bases and J 4 bases, with 10 bases left between them. CDR3 length: 14 residues. Germline CDR1 is SGHTA and CDR2 is FQGTGA.

This clonotype has just a few counts. The rearrangement links TRBV6-6 to TRBJ1-3; D is undetermined. Germline values: CDR1 MNHNY, CDR2 SVGAGI (reference sequence). V dropped 4 bases and J dropped 0 bases, with 4 bases sitting between them. The CDR3 consists of 13 residues. CDR3 nucleotides: TGTGCCAGCAGTTCCCACTCTGGAAACACCATATATTTT. It is translated as CASSSHSGNTIYF.

This chain connects TRBV4-1 to TRBJ2-2; no firm D call. The germline gives CDR1 MGHRA, CDR2 YSYEKL. Trimming cost V 1 base and J 6 bases, with 9 bases left between them. The CDR3 length is 14 residues. The CDR3 coding sequence is TGCGCCAGCAGCCAAGGTGGAGACCCCGGGGAGCTGTTTTTT. Translated: CASSQGGDPGELFF.

Ten or more counts support this clonotype. The rearrangement links TRBV12-3 or TRBV12-4 to TRBJ2-2, with D possibly being TRBD1 (5 bases). The CDR3 sequence is 15 residues long. Trimming took 5 bases from V and 4 from J, leaving 14 bases between them. The CDR3 DNA reads as TGTGCCAGCAGTGCCTCGATAGGGGTCACCGGGGAGCTGTTTTTT. Protein sequence: CASSASIGVTGELFF.

This clonotype showed up just a few times. The V call is TRBV20-1, the J call TRBJ1-2; D not resolved. Germline lookup yields CDR1 DFQATT and CDR2 SNEGSKA (reference sequence). This CDR3 comprises 13 residues. CDR3 in amino acids: CSASELTNYGYTF. The CDR3 nucleotides are TGCAGCGCTTCCGAGCTTACTAACTATGGCTACACCTTC.

The chain has TRBV12-3 or TRBV12-4 and TRBJ2-1; no definite D call. With 0 bases removed from V and 11 bases from J, the gap between germline ends came to 8 bases. The CDR3 length is 12 residues. The CDR3, as DNA: TGTGCCAGCAGTTTAGCTCTTCTGCAGCAGTTCTTC. This gives the protein CASSLALLQQFF.

The chain has TRBV4-2 and TRBJ2-7; 7 nucleotides agree with TRBD2. This CDR3 comprises 12 residues. Germline lookup yields CDR1 LGHNA and CDR2 YNFKEQ. Unmatched junction bases numbered 3, after V lost 4 bases and J lost 6 bases. This CDR3 reads CASSRSGGEQYF. The DNA of the CDR3 is TGTGCCAGCAGCCGTTCGGGGGGCGAGCAGTACTTC.